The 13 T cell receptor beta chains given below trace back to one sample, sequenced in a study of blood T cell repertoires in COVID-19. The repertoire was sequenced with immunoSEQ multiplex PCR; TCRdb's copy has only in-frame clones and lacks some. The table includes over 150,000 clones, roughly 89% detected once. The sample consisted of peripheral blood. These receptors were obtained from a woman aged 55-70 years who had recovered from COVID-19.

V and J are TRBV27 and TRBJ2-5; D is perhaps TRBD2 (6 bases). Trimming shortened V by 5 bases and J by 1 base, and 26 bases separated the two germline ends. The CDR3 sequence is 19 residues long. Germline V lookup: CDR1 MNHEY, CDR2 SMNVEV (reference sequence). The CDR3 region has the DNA TGTGCCAGCAGTCCCAGGTCATGGGACTGGGGTGGTGGCCAAGAGACCCAGTACTTC. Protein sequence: CASSPRSWDWGGGQETQYF.

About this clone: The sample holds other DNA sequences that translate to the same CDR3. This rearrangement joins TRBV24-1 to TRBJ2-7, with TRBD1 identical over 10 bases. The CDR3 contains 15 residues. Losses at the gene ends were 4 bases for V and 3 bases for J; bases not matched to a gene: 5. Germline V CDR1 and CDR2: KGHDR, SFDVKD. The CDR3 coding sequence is TGTGCCACCAGTGACTCCCGGGACAGGGGCTACGAGCAGTACTTC. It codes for CATSDSRDRGYEQYF.

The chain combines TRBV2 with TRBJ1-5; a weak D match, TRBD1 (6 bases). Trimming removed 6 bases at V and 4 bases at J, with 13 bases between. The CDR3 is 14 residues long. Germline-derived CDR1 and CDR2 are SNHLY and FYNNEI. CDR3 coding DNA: TGTGCCAGCAGAGGGGACACCGCAAATCAGCCCCAGCATTTT. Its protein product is CASRGDTANQPQHF.

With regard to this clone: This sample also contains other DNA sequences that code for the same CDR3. Written as DNA, the CDR3 is TGTGCCTGGAGTAACGGGGGCACTGAAGCTTTCTTT. Translating it yields CAWSNGGTEAFF. The chain has TRBV30 and TRBJ1-1, with D possibly TRBD1 on 5 matching bases. CDR1 is GTSNPN and CDR2 is SVGIG in the germline V gene (reference sequence). V lost 2 bases, J lost 4 bases, and 8 bases lay in between. CDR3 length equals 12 residues.

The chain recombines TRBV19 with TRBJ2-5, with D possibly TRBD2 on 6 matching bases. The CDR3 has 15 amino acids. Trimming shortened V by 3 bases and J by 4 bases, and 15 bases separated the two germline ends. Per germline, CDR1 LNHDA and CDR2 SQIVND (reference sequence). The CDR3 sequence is CASSIVPGVGETQYF. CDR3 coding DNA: TGTGCCAGTAGTATTGTGCCGGGGGTAGGAGAGACCCAGTACTTC.

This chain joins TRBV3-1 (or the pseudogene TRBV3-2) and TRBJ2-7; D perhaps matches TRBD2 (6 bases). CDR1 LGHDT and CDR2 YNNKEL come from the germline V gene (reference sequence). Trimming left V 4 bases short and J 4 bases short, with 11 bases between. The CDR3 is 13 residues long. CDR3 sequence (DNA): TGTGCCAGCAGCCGAAATGCGGGATACGAGCAGTACTTC. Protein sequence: CASSRNAGYEQYF.

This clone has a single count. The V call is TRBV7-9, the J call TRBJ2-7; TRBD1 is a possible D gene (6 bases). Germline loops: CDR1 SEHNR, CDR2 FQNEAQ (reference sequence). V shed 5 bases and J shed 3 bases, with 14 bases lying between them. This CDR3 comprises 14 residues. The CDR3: CASSELGQNYEQYF. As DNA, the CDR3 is TGTGCCAGCAGCGAACTCGGACAGAACTACGAGCAGTACTTC. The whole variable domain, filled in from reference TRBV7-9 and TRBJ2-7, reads DTGVSQNPRHKITKRGQNVTFRCDPISEHNRLYWYRQTLGQGPEFLTYFQNEAQLEKSRLLSDRFSAERPKGSFSTLEIQRTEQGDSAMYLCASSELGQNYEQYFGPGTRLTVT.

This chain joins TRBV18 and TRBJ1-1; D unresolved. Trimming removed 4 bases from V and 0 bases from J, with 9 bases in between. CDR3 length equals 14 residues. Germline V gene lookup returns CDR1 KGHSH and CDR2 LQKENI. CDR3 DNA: TGTGCCAGCTCACGAACGACAATGAACACTGAAGCTTTCTTT. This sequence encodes CASSRTTMNTEAFF.

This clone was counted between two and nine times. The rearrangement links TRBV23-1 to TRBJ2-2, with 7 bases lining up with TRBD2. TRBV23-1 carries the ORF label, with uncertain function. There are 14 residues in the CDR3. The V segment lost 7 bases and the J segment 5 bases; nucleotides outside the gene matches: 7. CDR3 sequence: CASTSRGVTGELFF. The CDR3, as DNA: TGCGCCAGCACCTCTCGGGGGGTGACCGGGGAGCTGTTTTTT.

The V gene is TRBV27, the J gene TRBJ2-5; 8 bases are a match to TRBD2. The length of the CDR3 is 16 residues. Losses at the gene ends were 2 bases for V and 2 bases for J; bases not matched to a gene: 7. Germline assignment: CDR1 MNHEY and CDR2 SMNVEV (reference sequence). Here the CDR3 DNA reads TGTGCCAGCAGTTTAAGGGCGGGGGGCCTTCAAGAGACCCAGTACTTC. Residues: CASSLRAGGLQETQYF.

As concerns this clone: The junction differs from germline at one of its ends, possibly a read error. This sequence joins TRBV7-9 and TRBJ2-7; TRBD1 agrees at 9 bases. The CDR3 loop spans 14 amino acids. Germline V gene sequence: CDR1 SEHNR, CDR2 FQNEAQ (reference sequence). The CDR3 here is CASSAPGQGYEQYF. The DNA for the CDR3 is TGTGCTAGCAGCGCGCCGGGACAGGGCTACGAGCAGTACTTC.

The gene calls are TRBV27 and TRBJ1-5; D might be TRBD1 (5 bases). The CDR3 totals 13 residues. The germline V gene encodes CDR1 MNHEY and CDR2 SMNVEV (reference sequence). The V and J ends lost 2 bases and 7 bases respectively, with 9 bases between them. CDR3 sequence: CASSLDRWQPQHF. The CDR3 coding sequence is TGTGCCAGCAGTTTAGACAGATGGCAGCCCCAGCATTTT.

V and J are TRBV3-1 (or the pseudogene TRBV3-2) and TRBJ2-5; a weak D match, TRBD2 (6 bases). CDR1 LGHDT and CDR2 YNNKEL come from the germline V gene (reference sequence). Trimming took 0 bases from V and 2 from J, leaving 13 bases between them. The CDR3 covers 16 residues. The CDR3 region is CASSQDASSGQETQYF. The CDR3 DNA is TGTGCCAGCAGCCAAGATGCGTCCAGCGGGCAAGAGACCCAGTACTTC.